A selection of T cell receptor beta chains follows, all from one sample in a study of low-dose radiotherapy and immunotherapy resistance in tumors. TCRdb reprocessed the reads with MiXCR, giving one entry per CDR3 protein. The sample lists 54,000 or so distinct CDR3 sequences; under 30% were seen once. This sample comprised PBMCs, obtained before treatment. Receptor source: a male donor with prostate cancer. Each CDR3 is given with its conserved first and last residue. Each record gives: V gene, J gene, clone size, D gene, CDR3 protein, CDR3 DNA. A D gene is named only where the DNA matches it firmly. Clone size is not always given. Where it is, it says once, few, many or a class for expanded clones.

V: TRBV10-2
J: TRBJ1-5
size: many
D: NA
CDR3: CASSESAVNQPQHF
DNA: TGCGCCAGCAGTGAGTCGGCAGTCAATCAGCCCCAGCATTTT

V: TRBV3-1
J: TRBJ1-5
size: many
D: NA
CDR3: CASSRYRDQPQHF
DNA: TGTGCCAGCAGCCGGTACAGGGATCAGCCCCAGCATTTT

V: TRBV6-2/TRBV6-3
J: TRBJ1-5
size: many
D: TRBD1
CDR3: CASSTGQNQPQHF
DNA: TGTGCCAGCTCCACGGGACAGAATCAGCCCCAGCATTTT

V: TRBV7-6
J: TRBJ1-1
size: many
D: TRBD1
CDR3: CASSFSRDRNTEAFF
DNA: TGTGCCAGCAGCTTCTCCAGGGACAGGAACACTGAAGCTTTCTTT

V: TRBV6-2/TRBV6-3
J: TRBJ1-2
size: many
D: NA
CDR3: CASNTAARDGYTF
DNA: TGTGCCAGCAACACTGCAGCCAGAGATGGCTACACCTTC

V: TRBV20-1
J: TRBJ1-1
size: NA
D: NA
CDR3: CGGGDRVNTEAFF
DNA: TGCGGGGGGGGGGATAGAGTGAACACTGAAGCTTTCTTT

V: TRBV5-1
J: TRBJ2-7
size: NA
D: NA
CDR3: CASSLSPDPYEQYF
DNA: TGCGCCAGCAGCTTGTCTCCAGATCCCTACGAGCAGTACTTC

V: TRBV28
J: TRBJ2-7
size: NA
D: NA
CDR3: CAIRTGGPSGYEQYF
DNA: TGTGCCATCCGGACGGGCGGGCCCTCGGGCTACGAGCAGTACTTC

V: TRBV27
J: TRBJ1-6
size: NA
D: TRBD1
CDR3: CASSTGQLNSPLHF
DNA: TGTGCCAGCAGTACGGGACAGCTTAATTCACCCCTCCACTTT

V: TRBV30
J: TRBJ1-2
size: many
D: TRBD1
CDR3: CAWSAINRGTGYTF
DNA: TGTGCCTGGAGCGCCATCAACAGGGGGACTGGCTACACCTTC

V: TRBV10-3
J: TRBJ2-3
size: NA
D: NA
CDR3: CAITGTVTDTQYF
DNA: TGTGCCATCACCGGGACTGTCACAGATACGCAGTATTTT

V: TRBV5-1
J: TRBJ2-7
size: many
D: NA
CDR3: CASSSGGLSSYEQYF
DNA: TGCGCCAGCAGCTCCGGCGGCTTGTCCTCCTACGAGCAGTACTTC

V: TRBV5-1
J: TRBJ2-7
size: many
D: NA
CDR3: CASSFQQDIYEQYF
DNA: TGCGCCAGCAGCTTCCAACAGGATATCTACGAGCAGTACTTC

V: TRBV12-3/TRBV12-4
J: TRBJ1-5
size: many
D: TRBD1
CDR3: CASSPGQGQGNQPQHF
DNA: TGTGCCAGCAGCCCCGGACAGGGCCAGGGCAATCAGCCCCAGCATTTT

V: TRBV9
J: TRBJ1-1
size: few
D: NA
CDR3: CASSVSGDTEAFF
DNA: TGTGCCAGCAGCGTATCCGGGGACACTGAAGCTTTCTTT

V: TRBV20-1
J: TRBJ2-3
size: many
D: NA
CDR3: CSARKASQYF
DNA: TGCAGTGCTAGGAAAGCGTCGCAGTATTTT

V: TRBV4-1
J: TRBJ1-6
size: many
D: NA
CDR3: CASSLSGTQINSPLHF
DNA: TGCGCCAGCAGCCTTTCCGGGACACAAATCAATTCACCCCTCCACTTT

V: TRBV7-2
J: TRBJ1-1
size: few
D: TRBD1
CDR3: CASSPPGQLNTEAFF
DNA: TGTGCCAGCAGCCCCCCGGGACAGCTGAACACTGAAGCTTTCTTT

V: TRBV7-2
J: TRBJ1-5
size: many
D: NA
CDR3: CASSLSPQFNQPQHF
DNA: TGTGCCAGCAGCTTATCTCCCCAGTTCAATCAGCCCCAGCATTTT

V: TRBV3-1
J: TRBJ2-1
size: many
D: NA
CDR3: CASSQEGHGGIEQFF
DNA: TGTGCCAGCAGCCAAGAAGGACACGGGGGCATTGAGCAGTTCTTC

V: TRBV28
J: TRBJ2-7
size: NA
D: NA
CDR3: CASSTTEYEQYF
DNA: TGTGCCAGCAGTACCACAGAATACGAGCAGTACTTC

V: TRBV10-2
J: TRBJ2-5
size: many
D: TRBD1
CDR3: CASKRQGQVQETQYF
DNA: TGCGCCAGCAAAAGACAGGGGCAGGTCCAAGAGACCCAGTACTTC

V: TRBV3-1
J: TRBJ2-7
size: many
D: NA
CDR3: CASSRDYEQYF
DNA: TGTGCCAGCAGCCGTGACTACGAGCAGTACTTC

V: TRBV18
J: TRBJ1-1
size: NA
D: TRBD1
CDR3: CASSPGTGRVTEAFF
DNA: TGTGCCAGCTCACCAGGGACAGGGAGGGTAACTGAAGCTTTCTTT

V: TRBV3-1
J: TRBJ1-1
size: many
D: NA
CDR3: CASSQGEGRTEAFF
DNA: TGTGCCAGCAGCCAAGGGGAGGGGAGAACTGAAGCTTTCTTT

V: TRBV4-1
J: TRBJ2-3
size: many
D: NA
CDR3: CASSQDRQRFRTDTQYF
DNA: TGCGCCAGCAGCCAAGATAGGCAGCGGTTCCGCACAGATACGCAGTATTTT

V: TRBV2
J: TRBJ2-7
size: many
D: NA
CDR3: CASRTGTREQYF
DNA: TGTGCCAGCAGGACCGGGACACGCGAGCAGTACTTC

V: TRBV3-1
J: TRBJ2-5
size: many
D: NA
CDR3: CASSQSPQGETQYF
DNA: TGTGCCAGCAGCCAATCCCCGCAGGGGGAGACCCAGTACTTC

V: TRBV12-3/TRBV12-4
J: TRBJ1-1
size: many
D: TRBD1
CDR3: CASSFIQGANTEAFF
DNA: TGTGCCAGCAGTTTCATTCAGGGGGCCAACACTGAAGCTTTCTTT

V: TRBV20-1
J: TRBJ2-7
size: NA
D: NA
CDR3: CSARDGTPSYEQYF
DNA: TGCAGTGCTAGGGACGGGACTCCATCCTACGAGCAGTACTTC

V: TRBV20-1
J: TRBJ2-7
size: many
D: NA
CDR3: CSARVDLEQYF
DNA: TGCAGTGCTAGAGTTGACCTCGAGCAGTACTTC

V: TRBV5-1
J: TRBJ2-2
size: NA
D: TRBD1
CDR3: CASSGAYTGATGELFF
DNA: TGCGCCAGCAGCGGAGCATATACAGGGGCCACCGGGGAGCTGTTTTTT

V: TRBV5-1
J: TRBJ2-7
size: once
D: NA
CDR3: CASSSTPASSSYEQYF
DNA: TGCGCCAGCAGCTCCACCCCGGCGTCCAGCTCCTACGAGCAGTACTTC

V: TRBV18
J: TRBJ2-7
size: NA
D: TRBD1
CDR3: CASSPRTGRNEQYF
DNA: TGTGCCAGCTCACCCCGGACAGGGAGGAACGAGCAGTACTTC

V: TRBV20-1
J: TRBJ2-1
size: many
D: TRBD2
CDR3: CSASSGALNEQFF
DNA: TGCAGTGCTTCTAGCGGGGCCCTCAATGAGCAGTTCTTC

V: TRBV18
J: TRBJ2-2
size: many
D: NA
CDR3: CASSPFGRRISNTGELFF
DNA: TGTGCCAGCTCACCTTTTGGCAGGAGAATCTCGAACACCGGGGAGCTGTTTTTT

V: TRBV19
J: TRBJ2-1
size: many
D: TRBD2
CDR3: CASTMGSGLAGGLYNEQFF
DNA: TGTGCCAGTACCATGGGGTCGGGACTAGCGGGAGGACTTTACAATGAGCAGTTCTTC

V: TRBV19
J: TRBJ2-1
size: many
D: TRBD1
CDR3: CASTETGAYNEQFF
DNA: TGTGCCAGTACTGAGACAGGGGCCTACAATGAGCAGTTCTTC

V: TRBV28
J: TRBJ2-1
size: many
D: TRBD2
CDR3: CASSFPPGGADNEQFF
DNA: TGTGCCAGCAGTTTCCCCCCGGGGGGAGCAGACAATGAGCAGTTCTTC

V: TRBV6-2/TRBV6-3
J: TRBJ1-5
size: many
D: TRBD1
CDR3: CASSYSTGQPQHF
DNA: TGTGCCAGCAGTTACTCGACAGGGCAGCCCCAGCATTTT

V: TRBV27
J: TRBJ2-3
size: NA
D: TRBD2
CDR3: CASSFGAGASDTQYF
DNA: TGTGCCAGCAGTTTTGGAGCGGGAGCTTCGGATACGCAGTATTTT

V: TRBV7-9
J: TRBJ2-6
size: many
D: NA
CDR3: CASSEDGPPGANVLTF
DNA: TGTGCCAGCAGCGAGGACGGGCCCCCTGGGGCCAACGTCCTGACTTTC

V: TRBV30
J: TRBJ1-4
size: NA
D: NA
CDR3: CAWMQTTNEKLFF
DNA: TGTGCCTGGATGCAGACGACTAATGAAAAACTGTTTTTT

V: TRBV6-2/TRBV6-3
J: TRBJ2-7
size: NA
D: TRBD2
CDR3: CASSVGSGGVYEQYF
DNA: TGTGCCAGCAGTGTAGGTAGCGGGGGGGTCTACGAGCAGTACTTC

V: TRBV14
J: TRBJ2-5
size: many
D: TRBD2
CDR3: CASSQDRAGGRRETQYF
DNA: TGTGCCAGCAGCCAAGACCGAGCGGGGGGGCGGAGGGAGACCCAGTACTTC

V: TRBV28
J: TRBJ1-3
size: once
D: NA
CDR3: CASSSRVGNTIYF
DNA: TGTGCCAGCAGTTCCAGAGTCGGAAACACCATATATTTT

V: TRBV2
J: TRBJ1-3
size: many
D: NA
CDR3: CASKGGDTIYF
DNA: TGTGCCAGTAAAGGAGGGGACACCATATATTTT

V: TRBV12-3/TRBV12-4
J: TRBJ2-7
size: NA
D: NA
CDR3: CASSAGYPPYEQYF
DNA: TGTGCCAGCAGTGCAGGGTACCCTCCCTACGAGCAGTACTTC

V: TRBV29-1
J: TRBJ2-7
size: once
D: NA
CDR3: CSVEVDSPLGYEQYF
DNA: TGCAGCGTTGAAGTGGATAGCCCCCTCGGGTACGAGCAGTACTTC

V: TRBV5-5
J: TRBJ2-5
size: NA
D: TRBD1
CDR3: CASSLAGTGWGETQYF
DNA: TGTGCCAGCAGCTTGGCCGGGACAGGGTGGGGAGAGACCCAGTACTTC

V: TRBV3-1
J: TRBJ1-1
size: many
D: NA
CDR3: CASSQRGWGTEAFF
DNA: TGTGCCAGCAGCCAACGGGGGTGGGGGACTGAAGCTTTCTTT

V: TRBV5-5
J: TRBJ2-3
size: many
D: TRBD2
CDR3: CASTPTIAGGRTQYF
DNA: TGTGCCAGCACCCCAACTATAGCGGGAGGGAGGACGCAGTATTTT

V: TRBV19
J: TRBJ1-2
size: many
D: NA
CDR3: CASSISDNYGYTF
DNA: TGTGCCAGTAGTATTAGTGACAACTATGGCTACACCTTC

V: TRBV7-6
J: TRBJ2-7
size: many
D: TRBD2
CDR3: CASSSSGEPYEQYF
DNA: TGTGCCAGCAGCTCTAGCGGGGAACCCTACGAGCAGTACTTC

V: TRBV20-1
J: TRBJ1-2
size: many
D: TRBD1
CDR3: CSAPPGQGRNYGYTF
DNA: TGCAGTGCTCCTCCCGGACAGGGCAGAAACTATGGCTACACCTTC

V: TRBV30
J: TRBJ2-4
size: NA
D: NA
CDR3: CAWSVVGTKNIQYF
DNA: TGTGCCTGGAGTGTAGTAGGGACCAAAAACATTCAGTACTTC

V: TRBV7-9
J: TRBJ2-5
size: many
D: NA
CDR3: CASSSPTGQETQYF
DNA: TGTGCCAGCAGCTCGCCGACAGGACAAGAGACCCAGTACTTC

V: TRBV29-1
J: TRBJ1-1
size: many
D: NA
CDR3: CSVATGPEAFF
DNA: TGCAGCGTCGCAACAGGGCCTGAAGCTTTCTTT

V: TRBV20-1
J: TRBJ2-2
size: NA
D: NA
CDR3: CSARAARLSANTGELFF
DNA: TGCAGTGCTAGGGCCGCTCGACTCTCAGCGAACACCGGGGAGCTGTTTTTT